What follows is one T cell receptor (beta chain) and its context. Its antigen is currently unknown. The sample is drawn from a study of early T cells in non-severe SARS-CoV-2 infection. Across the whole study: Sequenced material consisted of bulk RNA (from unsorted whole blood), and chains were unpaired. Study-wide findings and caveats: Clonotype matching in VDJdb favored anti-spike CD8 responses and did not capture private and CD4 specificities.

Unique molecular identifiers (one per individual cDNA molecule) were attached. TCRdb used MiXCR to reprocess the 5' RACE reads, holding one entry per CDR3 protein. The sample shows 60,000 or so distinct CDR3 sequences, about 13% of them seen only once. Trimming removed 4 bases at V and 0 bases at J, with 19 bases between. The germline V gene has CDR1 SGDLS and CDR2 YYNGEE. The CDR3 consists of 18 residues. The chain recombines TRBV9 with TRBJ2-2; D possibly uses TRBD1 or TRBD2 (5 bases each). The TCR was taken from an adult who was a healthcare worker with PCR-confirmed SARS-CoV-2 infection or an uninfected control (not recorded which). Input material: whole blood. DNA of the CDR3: TGTGCCAGCAGCCCTCGGGGCCACAGGCGCGCGAACACCGGGGAGCTGTTTTTT. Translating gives CASSPRGHRRANTGELFF.